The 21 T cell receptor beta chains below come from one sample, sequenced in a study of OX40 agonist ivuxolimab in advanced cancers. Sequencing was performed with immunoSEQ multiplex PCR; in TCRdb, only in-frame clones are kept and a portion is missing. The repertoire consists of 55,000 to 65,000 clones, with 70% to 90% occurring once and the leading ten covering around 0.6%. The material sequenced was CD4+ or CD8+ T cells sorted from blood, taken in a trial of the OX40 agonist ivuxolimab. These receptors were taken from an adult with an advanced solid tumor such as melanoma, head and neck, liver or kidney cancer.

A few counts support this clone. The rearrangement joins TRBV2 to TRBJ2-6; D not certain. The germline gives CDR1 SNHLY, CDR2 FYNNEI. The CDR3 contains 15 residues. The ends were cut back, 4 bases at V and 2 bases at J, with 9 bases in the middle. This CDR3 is CASSVMDAGANVLTF. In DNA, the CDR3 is TGTGCCAGCAGTGTTATGGATGCTGGGGCCAACGTCCTGACTTTC.

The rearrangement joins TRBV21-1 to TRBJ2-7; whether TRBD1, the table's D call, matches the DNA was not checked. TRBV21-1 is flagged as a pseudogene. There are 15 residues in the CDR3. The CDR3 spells CASSKVGDRDHEQYF. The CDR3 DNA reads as TGTGCCAGCAGCAAAGTAGGAGACAGGGACCACGAGCAGTACTTC.

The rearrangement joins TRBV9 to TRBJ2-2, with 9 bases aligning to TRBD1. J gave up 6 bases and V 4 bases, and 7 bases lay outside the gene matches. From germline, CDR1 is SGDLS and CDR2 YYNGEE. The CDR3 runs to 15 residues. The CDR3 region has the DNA TGTGCCAGCAGCACAGGGGGCAGCACCGCCGGGGAGCTGTTTTTT. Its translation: CASSTGGSTAGELFF.

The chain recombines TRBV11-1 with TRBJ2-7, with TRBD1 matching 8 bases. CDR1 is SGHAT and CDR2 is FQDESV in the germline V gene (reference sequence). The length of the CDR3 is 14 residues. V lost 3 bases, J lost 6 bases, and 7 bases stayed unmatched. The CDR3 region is CASSFQGAGGEQYF. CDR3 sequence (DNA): TGTGCCAGCAGCTTTCAGGGGGCGGGCGGCGAGCAGTACTTC.

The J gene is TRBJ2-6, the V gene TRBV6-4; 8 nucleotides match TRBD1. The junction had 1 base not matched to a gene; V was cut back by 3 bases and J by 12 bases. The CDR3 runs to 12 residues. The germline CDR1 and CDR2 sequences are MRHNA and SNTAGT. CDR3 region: CASSETGGVLTF. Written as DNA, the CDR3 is TGTGCCAGCAGTGAAACAGGGGGCGTCCTGACTTTC.

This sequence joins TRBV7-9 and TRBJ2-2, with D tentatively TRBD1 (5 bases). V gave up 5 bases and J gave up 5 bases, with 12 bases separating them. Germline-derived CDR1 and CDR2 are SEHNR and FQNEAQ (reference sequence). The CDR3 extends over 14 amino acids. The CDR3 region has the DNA TGTGCCAGCAGCCGAGGACAACTTACCGGGGAGCTGTTTTTT. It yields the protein CASSRGQLTGELFF.

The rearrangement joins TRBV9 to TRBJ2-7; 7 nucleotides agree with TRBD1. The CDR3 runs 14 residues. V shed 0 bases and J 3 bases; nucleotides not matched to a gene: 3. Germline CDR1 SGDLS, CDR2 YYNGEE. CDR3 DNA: TGTGCCAGCAGCGTAGACAGGGACAGCTACGAGCAGTACTTC. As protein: CASSVDRDSYEQYF.

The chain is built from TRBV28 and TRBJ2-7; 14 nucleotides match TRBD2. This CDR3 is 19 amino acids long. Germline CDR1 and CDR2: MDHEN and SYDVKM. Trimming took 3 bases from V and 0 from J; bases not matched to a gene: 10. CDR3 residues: CASSLTGTSGGPSSYEQYF. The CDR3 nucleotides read TGTGCCAGCAGTTTGACCGGGACTAGCGGGGGCCCTAGCTCCTACGAGCAGTACTTC.

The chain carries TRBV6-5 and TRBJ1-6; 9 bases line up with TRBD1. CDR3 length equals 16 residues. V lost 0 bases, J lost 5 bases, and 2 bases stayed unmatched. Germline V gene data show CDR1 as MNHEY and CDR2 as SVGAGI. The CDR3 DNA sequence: TGTGCCAGCAGTTACTCAGGACAGGGGAATAATTCACCCCTCCACTTT. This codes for CASSYSGQGNNSPLHF.

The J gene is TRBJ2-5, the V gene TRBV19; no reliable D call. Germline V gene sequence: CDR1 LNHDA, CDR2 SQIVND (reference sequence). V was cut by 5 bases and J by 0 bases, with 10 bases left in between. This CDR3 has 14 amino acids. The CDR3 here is CASSVGRNQETQYF. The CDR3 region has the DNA TGTGCCAGTAGTGTAGGACGGAACCAAGAGACCCAGTACTTC.

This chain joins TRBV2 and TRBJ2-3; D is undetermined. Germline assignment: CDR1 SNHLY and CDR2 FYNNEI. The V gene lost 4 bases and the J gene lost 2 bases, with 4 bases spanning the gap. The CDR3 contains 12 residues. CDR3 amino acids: CASSVATDTQYF. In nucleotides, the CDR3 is TGTGCCAGCAGTGTTGCCACAGATACGCAGTATTTT.

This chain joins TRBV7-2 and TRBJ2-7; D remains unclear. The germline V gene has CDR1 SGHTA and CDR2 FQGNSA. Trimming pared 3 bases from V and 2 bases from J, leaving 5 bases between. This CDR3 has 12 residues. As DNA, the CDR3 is TGTGCCAGCAGCTTCCAAACCTACGAGCAGTACTTC. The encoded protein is CASSFQTYEQYF.

CDR3 sequence reads: CASSLALGFYEQYF. In nucleotides, the CDR3 is TGTGCCAGCAGCTTAGCGCTCGGTTTCTACGAGCAGTACTTC. This chain connects TRBV7-2 to TRBJ2-7, with no clear D. The germline V gene has CDR1 SGHTA and CDR2 FQGNSA. The CDR3 is 14 residues long. The V end was cut by 0 bases, the J end by 3 bases, with 9 bases between.

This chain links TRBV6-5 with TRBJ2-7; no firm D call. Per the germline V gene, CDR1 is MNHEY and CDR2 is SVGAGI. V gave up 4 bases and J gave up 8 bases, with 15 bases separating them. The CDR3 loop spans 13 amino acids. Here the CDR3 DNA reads TGTGCCAGCAGTTCCCCAGGAATGGGGAAGCAGTACTTC. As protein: CASSSPGMGKQYF.

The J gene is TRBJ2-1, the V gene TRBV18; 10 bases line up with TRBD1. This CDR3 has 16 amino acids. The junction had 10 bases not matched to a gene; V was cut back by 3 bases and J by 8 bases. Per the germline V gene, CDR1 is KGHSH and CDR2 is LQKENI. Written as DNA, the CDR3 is TGTGCCAGCTCACCCATACCGGGACAGGGGATCGATGAGCAGTTCTTC. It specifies CASSPIPGQGIDEQFF.

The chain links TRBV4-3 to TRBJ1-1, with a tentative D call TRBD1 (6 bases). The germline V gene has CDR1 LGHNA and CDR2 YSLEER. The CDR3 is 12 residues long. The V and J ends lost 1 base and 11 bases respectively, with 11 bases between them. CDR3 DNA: TGCGCCAGCAGCCAAGGAGACAGGTCCGCTTTCTTT. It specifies CASSQGDRSAFF.

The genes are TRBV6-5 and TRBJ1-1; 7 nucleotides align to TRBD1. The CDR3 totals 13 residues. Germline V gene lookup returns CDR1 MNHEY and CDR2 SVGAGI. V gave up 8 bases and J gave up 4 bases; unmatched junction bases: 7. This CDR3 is CASFPTGTTEAFF. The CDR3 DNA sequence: TGTGCCAGCTTTCCGACAGGGACCACTGAAGCTTTCTTT.

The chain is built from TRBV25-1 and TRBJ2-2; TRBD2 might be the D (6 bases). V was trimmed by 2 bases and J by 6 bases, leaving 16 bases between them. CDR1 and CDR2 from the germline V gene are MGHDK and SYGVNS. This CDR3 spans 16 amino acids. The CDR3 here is CASSERVAGGAGELFF. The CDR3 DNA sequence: TGTGCCAGCAGTGAAAGAGTCGCTGGCGGGGCCGGGGAGCTGTTTTTT.

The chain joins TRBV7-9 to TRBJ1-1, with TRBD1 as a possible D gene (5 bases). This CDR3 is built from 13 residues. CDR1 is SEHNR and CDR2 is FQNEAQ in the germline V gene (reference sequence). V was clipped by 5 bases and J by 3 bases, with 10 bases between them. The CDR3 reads CASSPGTHTEAFF. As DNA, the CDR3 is TGTGCCAGCAGCCCAGGGACGCACACTGAAGCTTTCTTT. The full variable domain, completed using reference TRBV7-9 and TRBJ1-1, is DTGVSQNPRHKITKRGQNVTFRCDPISEHNRLYWYRQTLGQGPEFLTYFQNEAQLEKSRLLSDRFSAERPKGSFSTLEIQRTEQGDSAMYLCASSPGTHTEAFFGQGTRLTVV.

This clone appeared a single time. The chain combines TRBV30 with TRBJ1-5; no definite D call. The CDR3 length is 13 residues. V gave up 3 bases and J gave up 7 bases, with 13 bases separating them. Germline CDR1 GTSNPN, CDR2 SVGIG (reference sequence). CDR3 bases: TGTGCCTGGAGCCCTGGCCTTTACCAGCCCCAGCATTTT. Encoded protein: CAWSPGLYQPQHF. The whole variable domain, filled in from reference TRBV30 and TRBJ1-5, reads SQTIHQWPATLVQPVGSPLSLECTVEGTSNPNLYWYRQAAGRGLQLLFYSVGIGQISSEVPQNLSASRPQDRQFILSSKKLLLSDSGFYLCAWSPGLYQPQHFGDGTRLSIL.

The CDR3 coding sequence is TGTGCCAGCAGTGAAGCGGCCGGTAACAATCAGCCCCAGCATTTT. Translated, it gives CASSEAAGNNQPQHF. The chain employs TRBV6-1 and TRBJ1-5, with unresolved D. The CDR3 is made up of 15 amino acids. The V and J ends lost 0 bases and 3 bases respectively, with 9 bases between them. Germline V lookup: CDR1 MNHNS, CDR2 SASEGT.